The clone carrying this TCR beta chain was counted at least ten times. These data are taken from a study of T cells in Graves' hyperthyroidism and ophthalmopathy. V shed 4 bases, J shed 0 bases, and the junction held 4 bases outside the gene matches. CDR3 length equals 15 residues. Germline V CDR1 and CDR2: SGHDT, YYEEEE. Researchers amplified the TCR beta CDR3 regions from RNA transcripts. Researchers ran a first-round RT-PCR on the TCR CDR3 using the HTBI primer set. A single record per CDR3 protein comes from TCRdb applying MiXCR to the multiplex PCR reads. The sample lists under 350,000 distinct CDR3 sequences; 18% were seen once.

Sequenced material: blood. The sequence came from a woman aged 50 to 65 with Graves' hyperthyroidism. V is TRBV5-6 and J is TRBJ1-5, with 7 bases that match TRBD1. CDR3 DNA sequence: TGTGCCAGCAGCAGAACAGGGGATAGCAATCAGCCCCAGCATTTT. Translation: CASSRTGDSNQPQHF.